The source of this TCR beta chain is a study of T cell responses to AZD1222 COVID-19 vaccine (dated by TCRdb to the early 2020s). For context, the study as a whole: A total of 230 to 250 trial participants underwent TCR sequencing, of whom approximately 200 had received two doses of AZD1222 and about 25 had received two doses of the MenACWY control vaccine. Trial participants were enrolled by age into subgroups of 18-55, 56-69 and 70-plus years, and approximately 150, 30 and 60 TCR-sequenced participants, respectively, were included in these subgroups.

Notes on this clone: Its cognate antigen has yet to be identified. Nothing much larger sits one base from this clone, and base qualities are not available.

Points the paper makes about the study in general: Nearly half of unique spike-specific TCRs reportedly recognized epitopes outside regions mutated in the B.1.351 and B.1.1.7 variants. Most participants were white British and females outnumbered males, and the authors suggested that clonal diversity may have been underestimated. After two AZD1222 doses, spike-specific TCR breadth and depth were significantly higher than at day 0 and than in MenACWY recipients. Only six AZD1222 recipients were SARS-CoV-2 seropositive at baseline, limiting conclusions about previously exposed vaccinees. Vaccine-associated CD4 TCRs spanned the whole spike protein, with dominant responses in regions 160-218 and 743-854. Because no samples from the day 14 peak response were available, repertoires could be characterized only after the peak T cell response. The 56-69-year group was small, and its depth increase did not reach significance, likely because of low power.

Deletion took 4 bases off V and 4 bases off J, with a span of 16 bases between the germline ends. Reading the germline V gene (reference sequence) gives CDR1 MNHEY and CDR2 SMNVEV. CDR3 length: 15 amino acids, cysteine to phenylalanine. Kept here is only the CDR3 DNA, which spans 45 bases and is read in frame from base 1. In light of the paper, this sample's time point label describes: sample from adult after SARS-CoV-2 infection, after symptom onset. Two convalescent COVID-19 patients, sampled after symptom onset from adults with prior SARS-CoV-2 infection, were also TCR-sequenced for comparison. The CDR3 regions of human TCRbeta chains were analyzed by immunosequencing. In the authors' own workflow: Repertoire TCRs were checked for matches against a reference library of SARS-CoV-2-specific TCRs that had been generated using the MIRA antigen-specificity platform. Breadth meant the fraction of unique TCRs that were SARS-CoV-2-associated, whereas depth meant the fraction of total T cells that were SARS-CoV-2-associated. Using the MIRA data, each spike-specific TCR was assigned both to the spike region to which the TCR was reactive and to a CD4 or CD8 class. Log10-transformed breadth and depth values were compared by one-way ANOVA with Sidak's multiple comparisons tests. Held by TCRdb, this immuneACCESS table contains in-frame sequences only and omits some clones. Under half of the omission traces to an unresolved V gene where checked; the cause of the rest is unknown. That table is the source of V, J and clone size, and D and trimming were worked out from the DNA. The sample records some 150,000 clones, around nine tenths of which are singletons. The ten most abundant clones make up over 6% of the sample.

The V gene is TRBV27 and the J gene is TRBJ1-2, with no D gene named confidently. The sequencing used peripheral blood, collected after recovery from COVID-19. This receptor was obtained from an adult who had recovered from COVID-19. The nucleotide sequence reads TGTGCCAGCAGTTATGGCGGTAGTAACAGCTATGGCTACACCTTC. This translates into CASSYGGSNSYGYTF.